This entry is about one T cell receptor (beta chain). Data came from immunoSEQ multiplex PCR; TCRdb stores just in-frame clones and leaves some out. The sample has a few hundred thousand clones; 70% to 90% are singletons. Losses at the gene ends were 1 base for V and 0 bases for J; bases not matched to a gene: 6. CDR1 and CDR2 (germline): MGHRA, YSYEKL. The CDR3 loop spans 16 amino acids. The data are from a study of cytomegalovirus exposure and HLA in healthy donors. The clonotype comes from a young woman in good health and CMV-seronegative. The V and J genes are TRBV4-1 and TRBJ2-7; 7 bases align to TRBD2. Sequences were obtained from PBMCs. In nucleotides, the CDR3 is TGCGCCAGCAGCCAAGTTAGTGCTAGCGGCTCCTACGAGCAGTACTTC. Encoded protein: CASSQVSASGSYEQYF.